This T cell receptor beta chain was observed in a study of blood T cell repertoires in COVID-19. At the level of the study: Both acute and convalescent COVID-19 samples were obtained from the United States, Italy and Spain. Sources were T cells, B-cell-depleted T cells, or PBMCs; the material itself was cDNA or gDNA.

The CDR3 is 14 amino acids. Per the germline V gene, CDR1 is KGHDR and CDR2 is SFDVKD. The V gene end was trimmed by 6 bases and the J gene end by 5 bases; junction bases not matched to a gene: 6. In the study's own analysis: Estimation of nucleated cell counts relied on the amplification of reference gene primers. Produced via immunoSEQ multiplex PCR; TCRdb's table is partial and in-frame only. V, J and clone size were drawn from that table, and D and trimming were deduced from the DNA. The repertoire includes around 190,000 clones, about nine tenths of them detected once, and less than 25% sits in the top ten.

Sequencing was done on a sample of peripheral blood. The chain employs TRBV24-1 and TRBJ1-1; 9 bases are shared with TRBD1. This sequence originates from a man aged 65 to 85 with active or convalescent COVID-19. For the CDR3, the DNA is TGTGCCACCAGTCGGGACAGGGCGGGAACTGAAGCTTTCTTT. Amino acids: CATSRDRAGTEAFF.